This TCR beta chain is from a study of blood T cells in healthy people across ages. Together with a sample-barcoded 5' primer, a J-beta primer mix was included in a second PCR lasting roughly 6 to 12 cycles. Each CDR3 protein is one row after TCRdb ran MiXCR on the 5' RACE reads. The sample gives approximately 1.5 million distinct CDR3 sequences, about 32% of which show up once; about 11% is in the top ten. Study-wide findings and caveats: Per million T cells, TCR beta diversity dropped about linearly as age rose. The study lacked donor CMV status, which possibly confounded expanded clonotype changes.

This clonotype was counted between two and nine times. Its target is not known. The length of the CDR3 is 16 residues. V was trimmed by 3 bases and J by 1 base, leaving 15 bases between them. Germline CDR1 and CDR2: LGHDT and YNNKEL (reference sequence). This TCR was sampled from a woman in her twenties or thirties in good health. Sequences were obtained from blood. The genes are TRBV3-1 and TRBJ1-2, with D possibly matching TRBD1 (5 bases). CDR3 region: CASSHLRGGNNYGYTF. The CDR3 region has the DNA TGTGCCAGCAGCCACCTCCGGGGGGGTAATAACTATGGCTACACCTTC. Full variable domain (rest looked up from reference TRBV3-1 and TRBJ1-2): DTAVSQTPKYLVTQMGNDKSIKCEQNLGHDTMYWYKQDSKKFLKIMFSYNNKELIINETVPNRFSPKSPDKAHLNLHINSLELGDSAVYFCASSHLRGGNNYGYTFGSGTRLTVV.